This TCR beta chain was sequenced in a study of blood T cell repertoires in COVID-19. Study at large: Sources were T cells, B-cell-depleted T cells, or PBMCs; the material itself was cDNA or gDNA.

The table came from immunoSEQ multiplex PCR; TCRdb's copy has only in-frame clones and leaves some out. The table shows 250,000 to 350,000 clones, with approximately 91% occurring only once. Germline V gives CDR1 SGDLS, CDR2 YYNGEE. Between the trimmed V and J ends, which lost 4 bases and 0 bases, there was a span of 11 bases. CDR3 length: 15 amino acids. The source is a woman in her fifties or sixties with acute or convalescent COVID-19. Input material: peripheral blood. J is TRBJ1-3 and V is TRBV9; TRBD1 is a possible D gene (5 bases). The CDR3 region has the DNA TGTGCCAGCAGCTTCGCAGGGTCCTCTGGAAACACCATATATTTT. It specifies CASSFAGSSGNTIYF. The complete variable domain, with remaining parts taken from reference TRBV9 and TRBJ1-3, reads DSGVTQTPKHLITATGQRVTLRCSPRSGDLSVYWYQQSLDQGLQFLIQYYNGEERAKGNILERFSAQQFPDLHSELNLSSLELGDSALYFCASSFAGSSGNTIYFGEGSWLTVV.